The next 21 T cell receptor beta chains were all read from a single sample in a study of shared clonotypes between healthy human individuals. Sequenced by immunoSEQ multiplex PCR; TCRdb stores in-frame clones only, minus some. The sample contains about 2.4 million clones, roughly 93% of which appear only once. The sample consisted of naive CD4+ T cells from PBMCs. Sample subset: CD45RA+ positively selected. The origin of the receptors is a man between 18 and 35 years old in good health. Some clones in this sample may be carry-over from other donors' samples.

The V and J genes are TRBV7-9 and TRBJ1-2; D is unresolved. The germline V gene encodes CDR1 SEHNR and CDR2 FQNEAQ (reference sequence). CDR3 size: 12 residues. The V end was cut by 5 bases, the J end by 8 bases, with 12 bases between. The CDR3 nucleotides read TGTGCCAGCAGCCGGGCTCTAGACGGCTACACCTTC. It specifies CASSRALDGYTF. The complete variable domain, with remaining parts taken from reference TRBV7-9 and TRBJ1-2, reads DTGVSQNPRHKITKRGQNVTFRCDPISEHNRLYWYRQTLGQGPEFLTYFQNEAQLEKSRLLSDRFSAERPKGSFSTLEIQRTEQGDSAMYLCASSRALDGYTFGSGTRLTVV.

The chain employs TRBV6-4 and TRBJ1-1; no clear D gene. V shed 11 bases and J shed 0 bases, with 25 bases lying between them. This CDR3 comprises 17 residues. Looked up from germline, CDR1 is MRHNA and CDR2 is SNTAGT. Here the CDR3 DNA reads TGTGCCCCGGGGAGCTCATTTCCCCCCCCGCTGAACACTGAAGCTTTCTTT. Translation: CAPGSSFPPPLNTEAFF.

The chain joins TRBV5-4 to TRBJ2-1, with D maybe TRBD2 (5 bases). With 4 bases removed from V and 8 bases from J, the gap between germline ends came to 16 bases. The CDR3 length is 14 residues. Germline-derived CDR1 and CDR2 are SGHNT and YYREEE (reference sequence). This chain's CDR3 is CASSLRTRSDEQFF. The DNA for the CDR3 is TGTGCCAGCAGCCTTCGCACTAGGTCCGATGAGCAGTTCTTC.

The CDR3 loop reads CASIPVGGSLTGELFF. The CDR3 nucleotides read TGTGCCAGCATCCCGGTAGGGGGGAGTTTAACCGGGGAGCTGTTTTTT. V is TRBV7-3 and J is TRBJ2-2; D possibly matches TRBD1 or TRBD2 (6 bases each). Germline loops: CDR1 SGHTA, CDR2 FQGTGA. V was clipped by 7 bases and J by 5 bases, with 20 bases between them. The CDR3 is 16 amino acids.

The chain carries TRBV30 and TRBJ2-3, with unresolved D. Germline V gives CDR1 GTSNPN, CDR2 SVGIG (reference sequence). V lost 0 bases to trimming and J lost 2 bases, with 6 bases between them. The CDR3 is 13 amino acids. CDR3 sequence: CAWSVGFTDTQYF. In nucleotides, the CDR3 is TGTGCCTGGAGTGTAGGATTCACAGATACGCAGTATTTT.

This sequence joins TRBV7-8 and TRBJ2-5; 7 nucleotides align to TRBD2. V dropped 4 bases and J dropped 4; count of bases not matched to a gene: 6. CDR1 and CDR2 (germline): SGHVS, FQNEAQ. CDR3 length: 14 residues. In nucleotides, the CDR3 is TGTGCCAGCAGCTCCGGACTAGACGGAGAGACCCAGTACTTC. It translates to CASSSGLDGETQYF.

This clone was detected once. The rearrangement links TRBV28 to TRBJ2-1; D gene unclear. With 2 bases removed from V and 10 bases from J, the gap between germline ends came to 12 bases. This CDR3 spans 13 amino acids. CDR1 is MDHEN, CDR2 SYDVKM, per germline. The DNA of the CDR3 is TGTGCCAGCAGTTTAGCTAGTCTCGGGGAGCAGTTCTTC. Translating it yields CASSLASLGEQFF.

This clone has just one count. The CDR3 coding sequence is TGTGCCAGCACCCGGAAGCGCACAGATACGCAGTATTTT. Translation: CASTRKRTDTQYF. This chain connects TRBV27 to TRBJ2-3; unclear D gene. The CDR3 is made up of 13 amino acids. Trimming pared 7 bases from V and 1 base from J, leaving 9 bases between. CDR1 MNHEY and CDR2 SMNVEV come from the germline V gene (reference sequence).

The rearrangement joins TRBV5-8 to TRBJ1-1; D call uncertain. V was pared by 0 bases and J by 10 bases, with 4 bases between. This CDR3 is 10 amino acids long. CDR1 and CDR2 from the germline V gene are SGHTS and YDEGEE. The CDR3 nucleotides are TGTGCCAGCAGCTTGGGGAGAGCTTTCTTT. It encodes CASSLGRAFF.

V gene TRBV5-1 combines with J gene TRBJ1-2, with D possibly TRBD1 on 5 matching bases. The ends were cut back, 6 bases at V and 8 bases at J, with 17 bases in the middle. The CDR3 has 13 residues. Per the germline V gene, CDR1 is SGHRS and CDR2 is YFSETQ. The CDR3 loop reads CASTVTPRGGYTF. The CDR3 nucleotides read TGCGCCAGCACCGTCACCCCGCGGGGGGGCTACACCTTC.

The chain recombines TRBV19 with TRBJ1-5, with unresolved D. Germline V gene sequence: CDR1 LNHDA, CDR2 SQIVND (reference sequence). The CDR3 is 18 amino acids. Trimming pared 6 bases from V and 0 bases from J, leaving 21 bases between. For the CDR3, the DNA is TGTGCCAGTAGCCCTGGCCCCCTAAACAGCTATAGCAATCAGCCCCAGCATTTT. Its protein product is CASSPGPLNSYSNQPQHF. The full variable domain, with the rest looked up from reference TRBV19 and TRBJ1-5, is DGGITQSPKYLFRKEGQNVTLSCEQNLNHDAMYWYRQDPGQGLRLIYYSQIVNDFQKGDIAEGYSVSREKKESFPLTVTSAQKNPTAFYLCASSPGPLNSYSNQPQHFGDGTRLSIL.

This clone was seen just once. This sequence joins TRBV7-9 and TRBJ2-7; D uncertain. The germline V gene has CDR1 SEHNR and CDR2 FQNEAQ (reference sequence). CDR3 size: 15 residues. V was trimmed by 1 base and J by 0 bases, leaving 10 bases between them. CDR3 sequence (DNA): TGTGCCAGCAGCTTAGGCGGATTGAGCTCCTACGAGCAGTACTTC. The encoded protein is CASSLGGLSSYEQYF.

The chain couples TRBV5-4 to TRBJ2-5; perhaps TRBD2 as D (6 bases). V was cut by 1 base and J by 4 bases, with 20 bases left in between. CDR3 length: 17 amino acids. Germline CDR1 is SGHNT and CDR2 is YYREEE (reference sequence). Here the CDR3 reads CASSLLPGQKGGETQYF. The CDR3 nucleotides read TGTGCCAGCAGCTTGCTCCCAGGACAAAAGGGAGGAGAGACCCAGTACTTC.

The chain recombines TRBV28 with TRBJ1-2; no firm D call. Per the germline V gene, CDR1 is MDHEN and CDR2 is SYDVKM. The germline V and J ends were trimmed by 1 base and 9 bases, with 9 bases remaining between them. The CDR3 has 12 residues. This CDR3 is CASSLSSSSYTF. The CDR3 region has the DNA TGTGCCAGCAGTTTATCCTCCTCAAGCTACACCTTC.

The chain uses TRBV4-2 and TRBJ2-5; 9 nucleotides align to TRBD2. The J segment lost 5 bases and the V segment lost 4 bases, leaving 14 bases of the junction unmatched. Germline V gives CDR1 LGHNA, CDR2 YNFKEQ. This CDR3 has 17 residues. The chain's CDR3 is CASSPSRDSGRWETQYF. DNA for the CDR3: TGTGCCAGCAGCCCTTCCCGGGATAGCGGGAGATGGGAGACCCAGTACTTC.

In this sample, this clone turned up a few times. Other DNA sequences from this sample encode an identical CDR3 as well. CDR3 sequence reads: CSALTAYEQYF. The CDR3 region has the DNA TGCAGTGCGCTGACAGCTTACGAGCAGTACTTC. The chain links TRBV20-1 to TRBJ2-7, with D possibly matching TRBD1 (5 bases). The germline CDR1 and CDR2 sequences are DFQATT and SNEGSKA (reference sequence). The ends were cut back, 6 bases at V and 4 bases at J, with 10 bases in the middle. CDR3 length: 11 residues.

V usage is TRBV5-4 and J usage is TRBJ2-3, with unresolved D. Trimming took off 7 bases at V and 3 bases at J, with 6 bases between the two ends. The CDR3 is 11 amino acids. Germline V gives CDR1 SGHNT, CDR2 YYREEE (reference sequence). The CDR3 nucleotides read TGTGCCAGCGGGATTACAGATACGCAGTATTTT. It is translated as CASGITDTQYF.

This CDR3 is CAISGDRGLTGELFF. The DNA for the CDR3 is TGTGCCATCAGTGGGGACAGGGGGCTGACCGGGGAGCTGTTTTTT. V is TRBV10-3 and J is TRBJ2-2; 12 bases match TRBD1. V was pared by 4 bases and J by 5 bases, with 2 bases of the junction left unmatched. Germline V gene lookup returns CDR1 ENHRY and CDR2 SYGVKD. The CDR3 contains 15 residues.

CDR3 in amino acids: CASSLTPGQGTKAEAFF. The CDR3 DNA reads TGTGCCAGCTCACTAACACCGGGACAGGGTACGAAGGCTGAAGCTTTCTTT. The chain uses TRBV18 and TRBJ1-1; 9 bases are a match to TRBD1. Germline assignment: CDR1 KGHSH and CDR2 LQKENI. Losses at the gene ends were 4 bases for V and 6 bases for J; bases not matched to a gene: 15. This CDR3 contains 17 residues.

V is TRBV5-1 and J is TRBJ2-1; D is unresolved. Per germline, CDR1 SGHRS and CDR2 YFSETQ. The CDR3 covers 15 residues. Trimming removed 2 bases at V and 7 bases at J, with 16 bases between. CDR3 amino acids: CASSFSPAPPNEQFF. In DNA form, the CDR3 reads TGCGCCAGCAGCTTTTCGCCAGCGCCCCCGAATGAGCAGTTCTTC.

This sequence joins TRBV29-1 and TRBJ2-5, with D possibly TRBD1 on 7 matching bases. The CDR3 spans 15 residues. Per germline, CDR1 SQVTM and CDR2 ANQGSEA. V was trimmed by 8 bases and J by 5 bases, leaving 24 bases between them. CDR3 bases: TGCAGCACTTGTTTAGGCAGGGGGGTTGCGGAGACCCAGTACTTC. As protein: CSTCLGRGVAETQYF.